Presented here are 23 T cell receptor beta chains from one specimen sequenced in a study of T cells in Graves' hyperthyroidism and ophthalmopathy. RNA transcripts were the template for amplifying TCR beta CDR3 regions. In the first-round RT-PCR of the TCR CDR3, the HTBI primer set was used. TCRdb ran MiXCR on the multiplex PCR reads and lists one entry per CDR3 protein. The data hold 600,000 to 750,000 distinct CDR3 sequences, with 17% observed a single time. The sequenced material came from blood. The origin of the receptors is a man in his forties or fifties with Graves' hyperthyroidism.

CDR3 DNA sequence: TGTGCCAGTAGACAAGGGTTGGGTAATTCACCCCTCCACTTT. Residues: CASRQGLGNSPLHF. The chain has TRBV19 and TRBJ1-6; D is uncertain. CDR1 and CDR2 (germline): LNHDA, SQIVND (reference sequence). The length of the CDR3 is 14 residues. The V end lost 6 bases, the J end lost 6 bases, and 12 bases lay between the germline ends. The whole variable domain, remainder taken from reference TRBV19 and TRBJ1-6, is DGGITQSPKYLFRKEGQNVTLSCEQNLNHDAMYWYRQDPGQGLRLIYYSQIVNDFQKGDIAEGYSVSREKKESFPLTVTSAQKNPTAFYLCASRQGLGNSPLHFGNGTRLTVT.

The V and J genes are TRBV6-8 and TRBJ1-2; D not certain. Germline-derived CDR1 and CDR2 are MNHGY and SAAAGT. The CDR3 contains 12 residues. The ends were cut back, 7 bases at V and 0 bases at J, with 6 bases in the middle. The CDR3 region is CASNDANYGYTF. Written as DNA, the CDR3 is TGTGCCAGCAATGACGCTAACTATGGCTACACCTTC.

The J gene is TRBJ1-2, the V gene TRBV27; TRBD1 agrees at 7 bases. Germline CDR1 reads MNHEY; CDR2 reads SMNVEV (reference sequence). The CDR3 covers 13 residues. The V segment lost 5 bases and the J segment 4 bases; nucleotides outside the gene matches: 4. The CDR3 DNA reads TGTGCCAGCAGTGAGGGACAGTCCTATGGCTACACCTTC. Translation: CASSEGQSYGYTF.

This clonotype was seen at least ten times. The chain links TRBV6-1 to TRBJ1-2; perhaps TRBD1 as D (5 bases). Trimming shortened V by 1 base and J by 4 bases, and 13 bases separated the two germline ends. Germline V CDR1 and CDR2: MNHNS, SASEGT. There are 15 residues in the CDR3. CDR3 DNA sequence: TGTGCCAGCAGTGAAGGGCCGGGGCGCCTCTATGGCTACACCTTC. Translating gives CASSEGPGRLYGYTF.

This clonotype was seen a handful of times. The CDR3: CASSPKGPNEKLFF. As DNA, the CDR3 is TGTGCCAGCAGCCCCAAAGGTCCTAATGAAAAACTGTTTTTT. The gene calls are TRBV11-2 and TRBJ1-4; no firm D call. The CDR3 has 14 residues. V lost 5 bases to trimming and J lost 3 bases, with 10 bases between them. Germline V gives CDR1 SGHAT, CDR2 FQNNGV.

This clonotype has just a few counts. This chain links TRBV7-3 with TRBJ2-1; 8 nucleotides line up with TRBD2. The CDR3 covers 14 residues. The germline gives CDR1 SGHTA, CDR2 FQGTGA. Trimming at V came to 4 bases and at J to 5 bases, leaving 4 bases not matched to a gene. This chain's CDR3 is CASSSSGRHNEQFF. DNA of the CDR3: TGTGCCAGCAGCTCGAGCGGGAGACACAATGAGCAGTTCTTC.

This clonotype was recorded a few times. This chain links TRBV20-1 with TRBJ1-2; D unclear. This CDR3 comprises 10 residues. Germline V gene data show CDR1 as DFQATT and CDR2 as SNEGSKA (reference sequence). Trimming removed 2 bases from V and 8 bases from J, with 6 bases in between. The CDR3 DNA reads as TGCAGTGCTAGATTAAACGGCTACACCTTC. Amino acid sequence: CSARLNGYTF.

This clonotype came up many times. The rearrangement uses TRBV12-3 or TRBV12-4 and TRBJ2-4; D possibly corresponds to TRBD2 (5 bases). The CDR3 has 11 amino acids. The ends were cut back, 7 bases at V and 5 bases at J, with 6 bases in the middle. CDR3 sequence reads: CASKRENIQYF. CDR3 coding DNA: TGTGCCAGCAAGAGGGAAAACATTCAGTACTTC.

The sample holds one count of this clonotype. A read error is possible here, since a much larger clone lies one base away. This chain connects TRBV20-1 to TRBJ2-3, with a weak D call TRBD2 (5 bases). This CDR3 has 13 residues. Germline values: CDR1 DFQATT, CDR2 SNEGSKA (reference sequence). CDR3 region: CSAGDYLTDSQYF. The CDR3, as DNA: TGCAGTGCTGGAGACTACCTAACAGATTCGCAGTATTTT.

This clonotype was seen ten or more times. J is TRBJ2-1 and V is TRBV6-5, with D uncertain. CDR1 and CDR2 from the germline V gene are MNHEY and SVGAGI. With 2 bases removed from V and 4 bases from J, the gap between germline ends came to 6 bases. The CDR3 runs to 13 residues. The CDR3 nucleotides are TGTGCCAGCAGTTACCAAAATTACAATGAGCAGTTCTTC. Encoded protein: CASSYQNYNEQFF.

This clonotype showed up many times. This chain joins TRBV7-8 and TRBJ1-5; weak D call: TRBD1 (5 bases). The CDR3 sequence is 16 residues long. The V gene lost 3 bases and the J gene lost 1 base, with 13 bases spanning the gap. Per germline, CDR1 SGHVS and CDR2 FQNEAQ. CDR3 sequence (DNA): TGTGCCAGCAGCTTTTTGGGACGGGAGAGCAATCAGCCCCAGCATTTT. Amino acids: CASSFLGRESNQPQHF.

The chain carries TRBV4-3 and TRBJ2-1, with 7 nucleotides matching TRBD2. After removal of 0 bases from V and 5 bases from J, the junction contained 10 bases not matched to a gene. Germline V lookup: CDR1 LGHNA, CDR2 YSLEER. This CDR3 region has 17 residues. The CDR3 DNA reads TGCGCCAGCAGCCAAGACTCGCTGGCTAGCGGAAACAATGAGCAGTTCTTC. This sequence encodes CASSQDSLASGNNEQFF.

This clonotype was seen a handful of times. The chain recombines TRBV28 with TRBJ1-2; D remains ambiguous. V was shortened by 6 bases and J by 5 bases, with 16 bases between the two germline ends. Germline CDR1 and CDR2: MDHEN and SYDVKM. This CDR3 region has 14 residues. The CDR3 DNA reads as TGTGCCAGCAGACCAGCAAACCGTGGTTATGGCTACACCTTC. This codes for CASRPANRGYGYTF.

This clonotype showed up just a few times. V gene TRBV28 combines with J gene TRBJ2-4; D ambiguous. Trimming removed 4 bases from V and 0 bases from J, with 13 bases in between. The CDR3 loop spans 16 amino acids. CDR1 is MDHEN and CDR2 is SYDVKM in the germline V gene. CDR3 DNA sequence: TGTGCCAGCAGTTCCTTCCGGACGATAGCCAAAAACATTCAGTACTTC. Translated: CASSSFRTIAKNIQYF. Variable domain in full (rest from reference TRBV28 and TRBJ2-4): DVKVTQSSRYLVKRTGEKVFLECVQDMDHENMFWYRQDPGLGLRLIYFSYDVKMKEKGDIPEGYSVSREKKERFSLILESASTNQTSMYLCASSSFRTIAKNIQYFGAGTRLSVL.

This clonotype was recorded at least ten times. The genes are TRBV20-1 and TRBJ2-7; D not resolved. The CDR3 extends over 13 amino acids. Deletions cut 2 bases from V and 0 bases from J, with 8 bases between. Germline assignment: CDR1 DFQATT and CDR2 SNEGSKA (reference sequence). The CDR3, as DNA: TGCAGTGCTAGAAAGACTCTCTCCTACGAGCAGTACTTC. This encodes CSARKTLSYEQYF.

This clonotype was detected many times. The gene calls are TRBV10-3 and TRBJ2-3; D call uncertain. The ends were cut back, 11 bases at V and 0 bases at J, with 15 bases in the middle. Germline lookup yields CDR1 ENHRY and CDR2 SYGVKD. This CDR3 contains 14 residues. In DNA form, the CDR3 reads TGTGCCTCCAAGCCGGGCCTCAGCACAGATACGCAGTATTTT. It is translated as CASKPGLSTDTQYF.

This chain connects TRBV20-1 to TRBJ1-4; unclear D gene. This CDR3 is built from 13 residues. Trimming left V 0 bases short and J 8 bases short, with 10 bases between. CDR1 is DFQATT, CDR2 SNEGSKA, per germline (reference sequence). CDR3: CSARDGSLEKLFF. The CDR3 DNA follows: TGCAGTGCTAGAGATGGATCGTTGGAAAAACTGTTTTTT.

The rearrangement links TRBV19 to TRBJ2-3; 11 bases line up with TRBD2. Looked up from germline, CDR1 is LNHDA and CDR2 is SQIVND (reference sequence). V lost 6 bases and J lost 3; bases outside the gene matches: 11. The CDR3 extends over 17 amino acids. The CDR3 region is CASRDGGLAGGTDTQYF. CDR3 in DNA: TGTGCCAGTAGAGATGGGGGTCTAGCGGGAGGAACAGATACGCAGTATTTT.

Only a few counts were recorded for this clonotype. A clone one base away is much larger, so this may be a read error. The chain carries TRBV28 and TRBJ1-2; D is undetermined. The CDR3 sequence is 14 residues long. The germline CDR1 and CDR2 sequences are MDHEN and SYDVKM. V was cut by 10 bases and J by 3 bases, with 18 bases left in between. Here the CDR3 reads CATHWAEGDYGYTF. The CDR3 bases are TGTGCCACCCATTGGGCAGAGGGCGACTATGGCTACACCTTC.

This clonotype was observed many times. The chain joins TRBV7-9 to TRBJ2-3; 8 bases line up with TRBD2. Germline CDR1 is SEHNR and CDR2 is FQNEAQ (reference sequence). Losses at the gene ends were 5 bases for V and 5 bases for J; bases not matched to a gene: 12. The CDR3 length is 16 residues. CDR3 sequence: CASSTPLAGSEDTQYF. For the CDR3, the DNA is TGTGCCAGCAGCACCCCTTTAGCGGGATCAGAAGATACGCAGTATTTT.

There are a few counts of this clonotype. The chain links TRBV5-1 to TRBJ2-7, with 9 positions matching TRBD2. The germline V gene has CDR1 SGHRS and CDR2 YFSETQ. J gave up 4 bases and V 2 bases, and 7 bases lay outside the gene matches. The CDR3 totals 15 residues. The CDR3 loop reads CASSLTGTSPYEQYF. The CDR3 DNA reads TGCGCCAGCAGCTTAACCGGGACTAGCCCATACGAGCAGTACTTC.

This clonotype was seen only a few times. This sequence joins TRBV6-4 and TRBJ2-2, with D hard to call. V shed 0 bases and J shed 7 bases, with 3 bases lying between them. The CDR3 spans 12 residues. Germline lookup yields CDR1 MRHNA and CDR2 SNTAGT. CDR3 nucleotide sequence: TGTGCCAGCAGTGACTCAATCGGGGAGCTGTTTTTT. It codes for CASSDSIGELFF.

This clonotype has more than one count but fewer than ten. The V call is TRBV7-8, the J call TRBJ2-1; D may be TRBD2 (5 bases). Trimming removed 0 bases from V and 5 bases from J, with 14 bases in between. CDR1 SGHVS and CDR2 FQNEAQ come from the germline V gene. This CDR3 region has 16 residues. The CDR3 nucleotides read TGTGCCAGCAGCTTAGCCGTAGAGGGTTTTCACAATGAGCAGTTCTTC. It is translated as CASSLAVEGFHNEQFF.